What follows describes a single T cell receptor beta chain. What it recognizes is unknown. The record originates from a study of naive and memory T cell subsets. Notes on the study in general: Especially in CD8 cells, naive repertoires contained a few larger clonotypes, possibly CD45RA-re-expressing memory cells.

An equimolar mix of two oligonucleotides served as the beta constant-region primer for TRBC1 and TRBC2. Four rounds of PCR amplified the ligated cDNA using nested alpha and beta constant-region primers plus SP2. TCRdb recomputed calls from the UMI-ligation and nested PCR reads with MiXCR, one row per CDR3 protein. This sample has 150,000 or so distinct CDR3 sequences, with over 15% found just once. Sequences were obtained from naive CD4+ T cells from blood. The sequence came from a human donor in good health.

CDR3 region: CASSLVWQASYEQYF. CDR3 in DNA: TGTGCCAGCAGCTTAGTATGGCAGGCGTCCTACGAGCAGTACTTC. V usage is TRBV7-2 and J usage is TRBJ2-7; D not certain. Germline V gene lookup returns CDR1 SGHTA and CDR2 FQGNSA. V dropped 1 base and J dropped 1 base, with 11 bases sitting between them. The CDR3 has 15 residues. Full variable domain (remainder filled in from reference TRBV7-2 and TRBJ2-7): GAGVSQSPSNKVTEKGKDVELRCDPISGHTALYWYRQSLGQGLEFLIYFQGNSAPDKSGLPSDRFSAERTGGSVSTLTIQRTQQEDSAVYLCASSLVWQASYEQYFGPGTRLTVT.